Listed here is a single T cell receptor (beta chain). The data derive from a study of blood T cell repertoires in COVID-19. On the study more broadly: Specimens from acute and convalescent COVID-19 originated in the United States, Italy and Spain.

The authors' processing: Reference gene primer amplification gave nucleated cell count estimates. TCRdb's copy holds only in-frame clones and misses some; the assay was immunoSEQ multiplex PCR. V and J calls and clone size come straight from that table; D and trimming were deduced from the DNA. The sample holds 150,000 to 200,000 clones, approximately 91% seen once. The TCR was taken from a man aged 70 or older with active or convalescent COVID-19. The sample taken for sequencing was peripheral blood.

CDR3 in amino acids: CAWNTGANSPLHF. In DNA, the CDR3 is TGTGCCTGGAACACAGGGGCTAATTCACCCCTCCACTTT. The chain couples TRBV30 to TRBJ1-6, with 7 positions matching TRBD1. Unmatched junction bases numbered 3, after V lost 4 bases and J lost 6 bases. The CDR3 is 13 amino acids. Per germline, CDR1 GTSNPN and CDR2 SVGIG (reference sequence).